Below are 18 T cell receptor beta chains sequenced from a single sample in a study of blood T cell repertoires in COVID-19. Libraries were prepared by immunoSEQ multiplex PCR; TCRdb keeps only in-frame clonotypes and omits some of them. Of about 35,000 clones in the sample, approximately 89% were seen once. The sample taken for sequencing was peripheral blood. These receptors originate from a human donor in a cohort sampled during active COVID-19.

The chain carries TRBV19 and TRBJ2-5; TRBD1 agrees at 7 bases. This CDR3 is 14 amino acids long. Germline assignment: CDR1 LNHDA and CDR2 SQIVND (reference sequence). Germline trimming cut 5 bases from V and 4 bases from J; bases unmatched to any gene: 7. The DNA of the CDR3 is TGTGCCAGTAGTTATGACAGGGATAGAGAGACCCAGTACTTC. It is translated as CASSYDRDRETQYF.

This chain connects TRBV5-6 to TRBJ2-7, with TRBD1 as a possible D gene (5 bases). The CDR3 runs 16 residues. Germline CDR1 is SGHDT and CDR2 is YYEEEE. The ends were cut back, 0 bases at V and 3 bases at J, with 16 bases in the middle. In DNA form, the CDR3 reads TGTGCCAGCAGCTTGGAAGGGGAACTAAGGGGCTACGAGCAGTACTTC. Its protein product is CASSLEGELRGYEQYF. The entire variable domain, with the rest obtained from reference TRBV5-6 and TRBJ2-7, is as follows: DAGVTQSPTHLIKTRGQQVTLRCSPKSGHDTVSWYQQALGQGPQFIFQYYEEEERQRGNFPDRFSGHQFPNYSSELNVNALLLGDSALYLCASSLEGELRGYEQYFGPGTRLTVT.

This chain connects TRBV13 to TRBJ2-5, with a possible D match to TRBD1 (6 bases). The CDR3 consists of 14 residues. V lost 5 bases and J 2 bases, leaving 12 bases between the germline ends. Germline-derived CDR1 and CDR2 are PRHDT and FYEKMQ (reference sequence). The CDR3 region is CASSHPDRQETQYF. The CDR3 DNA sequence: TGTGCCAGCAGCCATCCGGACAGACAAGAGACCCAGTACTTC.

CDR3 nucleotides: TGCGCCAGCAGCCGAGGAGGGGGCGGGGGCACAGATACGCAGTATTTT. Protein: CASSRGGGGGTDTQYF. This chain connects TRBV5-1 to TRBJ2-3; D may be TRBD1 (7 bases). The CDR3 runs 16 residues. Trimming stripped 4 bases from V and 1 base from J, with 16 bases between. Per the germline V gene, CDR1 is SGHRS and CDR2 is YFSETQ.

The chain recombines TRBV30 with TRBJ2-2; 7 positions agree with TRBD1. V lost 3 bases to trimming and J lost 1 base; unmatched junction nucleotides: 2. This CDR3 is built from 14 residues. CDR1 and CDR2 from the germline V gene are GTSNPN and SVGIG (reference sequence). DNA for the CDR3: TGTGCCTGGAGGAGGGGGCAGAACACCGGGGAGCTGTTTTTT. Amino acids: CAWRRGQNTGELFF.

The chain is built from TRBV28 and TRBJ1-2; 8 nucleotides agree with TRBD1. This CDR3 region has 14 residues. V was pared by 5 bases and J by 6 bases, with 8 bases of the junction left unmatched. Germline loops: CDR1 MDHEN, CDR2 SYDVKM. CDR3 in amino acids: CASSSDRGWDGYTF. CDR3 nucleotides: TGTGCCAGCAGTAGTGACAGGGGCTGGGATGGCTACACCTTC.

The chain couples TRBV19 to TRBJ2-7, with TRBD2 matching over 8 bases. Trimming took 9 bases from V and 3 from J; bases not matched to a gene: 10. The CDR3 is made up of 14 amino acids. Germline CDR1 LNHDA, CDR2 SQIVND (reference sequence). CDR3: CASGRVAGSYEQYF. The CDR3 nucleotides are TGTGCCAGCGGCAGGGTAGCGGGGAGCTACGAGCAGTACTTC.

V usage is TRBV6-1 and J usage is TRBJ1-5; a possible D gene is TRBD1 (6 bases). Germline CDR1 is MNHNS and CDR2 is SASEGT. This CDR3 has 17 residues. The V end lost 0 bases, the J end lost 3 bases, and 15 bases lay between the germline ends. Written as DNA, the CDR3 is TGTGCCAGCAGTGAAGCTATCCCCCGGGGGGCCAATCAGCCCCAGCATTTT. Its translation is CASSEAIPRGANQPQHF.

This chain joins TRBV28 and TRBJ1-1; 9 bases are a match to TRBD1. J lost 3 bases, V lost 3 bases, and 5 bases had no gene match. The CDR3 runs 15 residues. Germline values: CDR1 MDHEN, CDR2 SYDVKM. The CDR3 loop reads CASSFSGTGYTEAFF. CDR3 sequence (DNA): TGTGCCAGCAGTTTCTCCGGGACAGGGTACACTGAAGCTTTCTTT.

V and J are TRBV9 and TRBJ1-4; D not certain. The V and J ends lost 4 bases and 0 bases respectively, with 10 bases between them. This CDR3 region has 15 residues. Per the germline V gene, CDR1 is SGDLS and CDR2 is YYNGEE. CDR3 in amino acids: CASSPRTATNEKLFF. DNA of the CDR3: TGTGCCAGCAGCCCGAGAACGGCAACTAATGAAAAACTGTTTTTT.

This chain connects TRBV5-1 to TRBJ2-7; 8 nucleotides match TRBD1. V was pared by 3 bases and J by 1 base, with 6 bases of the junction left unmatched. This CDR3 region has 15 residues. CDR1 is SGHRS, CDR2 YFSETQ, per germline. The CDR3 DNA sequence: TGCGCCAGCAGCTCCCAGGGGGCCTCTTCCTACGAGCAGTACTTC. It encodes CASSSQGASSYEQYF.

The chain recombines TRBV5-5 with TRBJ2-2, with 7 positions matching TRBD1. V lost 0 bases to trimming and J lost 7 bases; unmatched junction nucleotides: 3. The CDR3 is 14 residues long. The germline V gene has CDR1 SGHKS and CDR2 YYEKEE (reference sequence). CDR3 loop: CASSLGGGGGELFF. The CDR3 DNA reads TGTGCCAGCAGCTTGGGAGGGGGCGGCGGGGAGCTGTTTTTT.

The CDR3 loop reads CASRHLGETQYF. CDR3 DNA sequence: TGTGCCAGCAGACACCTAGGCGAGACCCAGTACTTC. The genes are TRBV12-3 or TRBV12-4 and TRBJ2-5; D ambiguous. The CDR3 runs 12 residues. V lost 6 bases and J lost 5, with 10 bases in between.

The V call is TRBV28, the J call TRBJ2-7, with D possibly matching TRBD1 (5 bases). The V end was cut by 6 bases, the J end by 3 bases, with 15 bases between. CDR1 and CDR2 from the germline V gene are MDHEN and SYDVKM. The CDR3 sequence is 14 residues long. The DNA of the CDR3 is TGTGCCAGCAGCTTAGGTGGCAGGGTCTACGAGCAGTACTTC. Translation gives CASSLGGRVYEQYF.

This chain connects TRBV25-1 to TRBJ1-2; D perhaps matches TRBD1 (6 bases). The germline gives CDR1 MGHDK, CDR2 SYGVNS. The CDR3 spans 12 residues. Trimming left V 6 bases short and J 7 bases short, with 12 bases between. CDR3 loop: CASRWGPGGYTF. The CDR3 DNA reads as TGTGCCAGCAGATGGGGGCCTGGTGGCTACACCTTC.

With regard to this clone: An end of the junction does not agree with germline; a read error may underlie this. The chain combines TRBV5-4 with TRBJ2-3; 9 nucleotides align to TRBD1. Germline V lookup: CDR1 SGHNT, CDR2 YYREEE (reference sequence). This CDR3 contains 17 residues. CDR3 amino acids: CASRLGITGGLGDTQYF. The CDR3 DNA follows: TGTGCCAGCAGGTTGGGGATAACAGGGGGCCTAGGTGACACGCAGTATTTT. The full variable domain, its missing parts supplied by reference TRBV5-4 and TRBJ2-3, is ETGVTQSPTHLIKTRGQQVTLRCSSQSGHNTVSWYQQALGQGPQFIFQYYREEENGRGNFPPRFSGLQFPNYSSELNVNALELDDSALYLCASRLGITGGLGDTQYFGPGTRLTVL.

This rearrangement joins TRBV7-9 to TRBJ2-1, with a possible D match to TRBD2 (6 bases). Trimming cost V 2 bases and J 10 bases, with 18 bases left between them. Per the germline V gene, CDR1 is SEHNR and CDR2 is FQNEAQ (reference sequence). The CDR3 totals 15 residues. This CDR3 reads CASSLPLAWDSEQFF. The DNA of the CDR3 is TGTGCCAGCAGCTTACCCCTCGCTTGGGACTCCGAGCAGTTCTTC.

J is TRBJ1-2 and V is TRBV29-1; D perhaps matches TRBD1 (5 bases). From germline, CDR1 is SQVTM and CDR2 ANQGSEA. The CDR3 extends over 15 amino acids. Here the CDR3 DNA reads TGCAGTGTTTCGGGTAGACAGAGTAGAGCTGAAGGCTACACCTTC. It codes for CSVSGRQSRAEGYTF.